Below are 5 T cell receptor beta chains sequenced from a single sample in a study of cytotoxic CD8 clonotypes in ibrutinib-treated CLL. Method: immunoSEQ multiplex PCR; TCRdb's copy keeps in-frame clones and lacks some. The table records around 19,000 clones, about 70% of them present only once. The specimen comprised PBMCs, sampled after 12 months of ibrutinib treatment. The receptors originated from a human donor with chronic lymphocytic leukemia.

The chain couples TRBV7-8 to TRBJ2-3; D unclear. This CDR3 has 13 amino acids. Germline V gene lookup returns CDR1 SGHVS and CDR2 FQNEAQ. V was shortened by 5 bases and J by 5 bases, with 11 bases between the two germline ends. CDR3 coding DNA: TGTGCCAGCAGCCTACTCCCCCAAGATACGCAGTATTTT. Protein product: CASSLLPQDTQYF. The entire variable domain, with the rest obtained from reference TRBV7-8 and TRBJ2-3, is as follows: GAGVSQSPRYKVAKRGQDVALRCDPISGHVSLFWYQQALGQGPEFLTYFQNEAQLDKSGLPSDRFFAERPEGSVSTLKIQRTQQEDSAVYLCASSLLPQDTQYFGPGTRLTVL.

The rearrangement joins TRBV6-6 to TRBJ2-7; 8 bases map to TRBD1. V shed 7 bases, J shed 8 bases, and the junction held 16 bases outside the gene matches. Germline-derived CDR1 and CDR2 are MNHNY and SVGAGI (reference sequence). The CDR3 runs 15 residues. CDR3 sequence reads: CASTVGDRTFMKQYF. The CDR3, as DNA: TGTGCCAGCACCGTAGGGGACAGGACGTTTATGAAGCAGTACTTC.

The chain is built from TRBV30 and TRBJ2-1; 7 bases are shared with TRBD1. The CDR3 extends over 14 amino acids. The germline CDR1 and CDR2 sequences are GTSNPN and SVGIG (reference sequence). V lost 1 base and J lost 4; bases outside the gene matches: 4. The CDR3: CAWSGAGGYNEQFF. The CDR3 DNA reads as TGTGCCTGGAGTGGGGCAGGGGGATACAATGAGCAGTTCTTC.

This chain connects TRBV2 to TRBJ2-5, with D possibly being TRBD2 (5 bases). CDR1 SNHLY and CDR2 FYNNEI come from the germline V gene. CDR3 size: 13 residues. Trimming took 3 bases from V and 4 from J, leaving 9 bases between them. In nucleotides, the CDR3 is TGTGCCAGCAGTGAGGACTGGGGAGAGACCCAGTACTTC. Amino acids: CASSEDWGETQYF.

The rearrangement joins TRBV11-1 to TRBJ2-1; 7 positions match TRBD1. The CDR3 has 15 amino acids. Germline CDR1 reads SGHAT; CDR2 reads FQDESV (reference sequence). V lost 2 bases, J lost 9 bases, and 10 bases stayed unmatched. The DNA for the CDR3 is TGTGCCAGCAGCTTACAGGGGGTGCTAGTGGGTGAGCAGTTCTTC. This translates into CASSLQGVLVGEQFF.